This T cell receptor (beta chain) was documented in a study of immune characterization of retroperitoneal liposarcoma. With 0 bases clipped from V and 5 bases from J, the junction kept 8 bases outside the gene matches. The V gene's germline CDR1 is SGHTA and CDR2 FQGNSA. This CDR3 is built from 16 residues. TCRdb re-derived calls from the PCR reads in MiXCR, one entry per CDR3 protein. The sample shows 8,000 or so distinct CDR3 sequences, around 45% of them seen only once. This clonotype was recorded many times. This chain links TRBV7-2 with TRBJ2-3; 7 bases agree with TRBD2. The receptor's source is a male donor with retroperitoneal liposarcoma. Sequencing used tumor tissue. The CDR3 spells CASSLAGTIRGDTQYF. DNA for the CDR3: TGTGCCAGCAGCTTAGCGGGGACTATCCGGGGAGATACGCAGTATTTT.